This passage covers 8 T cell receptor beta chains from one sample sequenced in a study of identical twins (dated by TCRdb to the mid-2010s). The library relied on 5' RACE. Sequencer: Illumina HiSeq 2000. TCRdb trimmed public reads at Q25 via fastp, called clones via MiXCR and kept in-frame beta chains. Rows with a matching CDR3 protein are joined into one entry that keeps the most common DNA and genes. This sample gives some 710,000 distinct CDR3 sequences in total; around 6% of them show up just once. The top ten hold about 2% of the sample. The sequenced sample was naive T cells sorted from blood. The cell subset or site label for this specimen denotes: cells isolated with a human naive T-cell isolation kit. Receptors originate from a man between 18 and 35 years old in good health.

This clonotype was detected ten times or more. The chain recombines TRBV12-3 or TRBV12-4 with TRBJ1-5, with TRBD1 identical over 10 bases. With V trimmed by 6 bases and J by 1 base, 6 bases remained unmatched. The CDR3 covers 16 residues. The CDR3 DNA is TGTGCCAGCAGCAGGGGGACAGGGGCAAGCAATCAGCCCCAGCATTTT. It yields the protein CASSRGTGASNQPQHF.

This clonotype was seen repeatedly, ten times or more. CDR3 sequence reads: CASTPTGQGLNTEAFF. The CDR3 DNA reads as TGTGCCAGCACCCCTACGGGACAGGGCTTGAACACTGAAGCTTTCTTT. The chain employs TRBV12-3 or TRBV12-4 and TRBJ1-1, with 9 bases aligning to TRBD1. V lost 7 bases, J lost 0 bases, and 9 bases stayed unmatched. CDR3 length: 16 amino acids.

V gene TRBV6-6 combines with J gene TRBJ1-1, with 9 bases fitting TRBD1. The CDR3 totals 13 residues. With V trimmed by 4 bases and J by 8 bases, 5 bases remained unmatched. Germline assignment: CDR1 MNHNY and CDR2 SVGAGI (reference sequence). The CDR3 is CASSFGTGPEAFF. In DNA, the CDR3 is TGTGCCAGCAGTTTCGGGACAGGGCCCGAAGCTTTCTTT.

At least ten counts were recorded for this clonotype. The V call is TRBV20-1, the J call TRBJ2-1; 7 bases line up with TRBD2. CDR1 is DFQATT and CDR2 is SNEGSKA in the germline V gene (reference sequence). The CDR3 is 15 amino acids. V trimming: 5 bases; J trimming: 0 bases; junction bases outside the gene matches: 7. This CDR3 is CSASLAVSSYNEQFF. CDR3 DNA sequence: TGCAGTGCTTCCCTAGCGGTTAGCTCCTACAATGAGCAGTTCTTC.

This clonotype was detected many times. The V call is TRBV19, the J call TRBJ2-1; D not resolved. V was cut by 3 bases and J by 4 bases, with 19 bases left in between. Looked up from germline, CDR1 is LNHDA and CDR2 is SQIVND (reference sequence). The CDR3 sequence is 17 residues long. CDR3 bases: TGTGCCAGTAGTATCCGGGCTCAGACACTTCTGTACAATGAGCAGTTCTTC. As protein: CASSIRAQTLLYNEQFF.

In this sample, this clonotype turned up a few times. The chain has TRBV5-1 and TRBJ2-2, with TRBD1 matching 9 bases. After removal of 0 bases from V and 4 bases from J, the junction contained 7 bases not matched to a gene. The CDR3 covers 17 residues. CDR1 is SGHRS and CDR2 is YFSETQ in the germline V gene. CDR3 residues: CASSLGWDRDPTGELFF. The CDR3 nucleotides read TGCGCCAGCAGCTTGGGTTGGGACAGGGACCCCACCGGGGAGCTGTTTTTT.

In its sample, this clonotype was seen many times. The CDR3: CATSAGDYEQYF. The CDR3 DNA follows: TGTGCCACCAGTGCCGGGGACTACGAGCAGTACTTC. The chain combines TRBV24-1 with TRBJ2-7; a weak D match, TRBD2 (5 bases). The CDR3 runs 12 residues. V shed 5 bases and J shed 3 bases, with 7 bases lying between them. Germline V lookup: CDR1 KGHDR, CDR2 SFDVKD.

This clonotype came up many times. J is TRBJ2-3 and V is TRBV7-8; D is unresolved. Germline CDR1 SGHVS, CDR2 FQNEAQ. This CDR3 comprises 12 residues. V was clipped by 7 bases and J by 3 bases, with 8 bases between them. CDR3 bases: TGTGCCAGCACCCCTCCGACAGATACGCAGTATTTT. Encoded protein: CASTPPTDTQYF.